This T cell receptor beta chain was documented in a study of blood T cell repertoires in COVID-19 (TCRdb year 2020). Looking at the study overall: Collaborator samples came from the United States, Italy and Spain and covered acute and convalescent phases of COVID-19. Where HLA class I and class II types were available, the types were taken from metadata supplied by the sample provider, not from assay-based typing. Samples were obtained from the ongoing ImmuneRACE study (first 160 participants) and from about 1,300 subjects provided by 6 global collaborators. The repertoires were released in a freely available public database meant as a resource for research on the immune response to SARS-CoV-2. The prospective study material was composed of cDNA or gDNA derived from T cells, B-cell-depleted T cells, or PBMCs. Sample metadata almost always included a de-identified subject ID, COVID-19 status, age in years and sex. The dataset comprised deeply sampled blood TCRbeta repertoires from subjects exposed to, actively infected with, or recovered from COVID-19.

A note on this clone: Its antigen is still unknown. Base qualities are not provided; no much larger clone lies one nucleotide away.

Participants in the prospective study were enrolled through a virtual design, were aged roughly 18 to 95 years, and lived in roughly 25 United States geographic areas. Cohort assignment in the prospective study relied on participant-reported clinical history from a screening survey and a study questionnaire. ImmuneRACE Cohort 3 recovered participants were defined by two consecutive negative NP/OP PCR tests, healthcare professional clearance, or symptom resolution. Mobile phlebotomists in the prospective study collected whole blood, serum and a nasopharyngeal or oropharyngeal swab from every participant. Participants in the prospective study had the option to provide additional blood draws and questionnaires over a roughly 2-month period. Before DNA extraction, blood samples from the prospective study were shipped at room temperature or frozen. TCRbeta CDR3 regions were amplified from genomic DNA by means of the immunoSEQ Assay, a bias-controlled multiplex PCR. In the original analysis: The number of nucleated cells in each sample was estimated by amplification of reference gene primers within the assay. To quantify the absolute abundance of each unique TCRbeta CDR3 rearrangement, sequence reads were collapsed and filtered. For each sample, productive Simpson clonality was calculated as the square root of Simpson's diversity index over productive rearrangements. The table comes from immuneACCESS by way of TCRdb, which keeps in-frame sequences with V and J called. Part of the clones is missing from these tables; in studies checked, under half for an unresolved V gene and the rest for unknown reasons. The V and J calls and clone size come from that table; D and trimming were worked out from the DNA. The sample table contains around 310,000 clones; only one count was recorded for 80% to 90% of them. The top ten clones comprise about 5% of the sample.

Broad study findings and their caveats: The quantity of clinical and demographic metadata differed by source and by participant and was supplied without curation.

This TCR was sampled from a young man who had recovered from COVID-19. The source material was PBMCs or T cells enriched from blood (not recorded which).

The CDR3 is CASSYGDSWGGYTF. The nucleotide sequence reads TGTGCCAGCAGTTACGGGGACTCCTGGGGTGGCTACACCTTC. The receptor chain draws on TRBV6-5 and TRBJ1-2; TRBD1 is a possible D gene, resting on 5 matching bases. The CDR3 has 14 amino acids, counting the end cysteine and phenylalanine. Of the read, only the CDR3 DNA is kept; its 42 bases are in frame from base 1. CDR1 and CDR2 were assigned from the germline V gene as MNHEY and SVGAGI. Cut back by 2 bases and 7 bases, the V and J ends lie 14 bases apart.